This TCR beta chain originates from a study of cytomegalovirus exposure and HLA in healthy donors. Study-level results: 150 or so TCR beta chains were listed as cytomegalovirus-associated. Most TCR sequences were uncommon, yet certain public TCRs appeared in many donors.

CDR3 length equals 15 residues. Trimming cost V 1 base and J 4 bases, with 10 bases left between them. CDR1 is SEHNR and CDR2 is FQNEAQ in the germline V gene (reference sequence). Concerning this clone: What it binds is not known.

Libraries were prepared by immunoSEQ multiplex PCR; TCRdb keeps only in-frame clonotypes and omits some of them. The sample lists fewer than 250,000 clones; around 87% were seen once. The chain employs TRBV7-9 and TRBJ1-4; no clear D. The sample taken for sequencing was PBMCs. The receptor was isolated from a woman aged 18-29 years in good health and CMV-seropositive. Written as DNA, the CDR3 is TGTGCCAGCAGCTTAGTCGCGGGATTTAATGAAAAACTGTTTTTT. The encoded protein is CASSLVAGFNEKLFF.